The TCR beta chain under discussion was sequenced for a study of T cell repertoires in cytomegalovirus infection. Study context: Both CMV infection and a matching HLA type were indicated by public TCR beta signatures.

Findings and limits, study-wide: Using cumulative public TCR beta family frequency, the authors identified those who carried CMV together with the relevant HLA. Dominating the ex vivo response were HLA-C-restricted CMV-specific TCR beta clonotypes.

The CDR3 is made up of 14 amino acids. Germline V lookup: CDR1 SGHTA, CDR2 FQGNSA. This clonotype has a count of ten or more. What it binds is not known. The junction departs from the called germline gene at one end, perhaps through a read error. A single record per CDR3 protein comes from TCRdb applying MiXCR to the reads. The table lists roughly 320,000 distinct CDR3 sequences, 8% to 10% of them singletons. The source material was PBMCs. This clonotype was sampled from a human donor in good health (CMV status not recorded). Some clones in this sample may be carry-over from other donors' samples. This sequence joins TRBV7-2 and TRBJ2-4; 8 nucleotides match TRBD2. CDR3 DNA: TGTGCCAGCAGCGTAGCGGGGCGCAAAAACATTCAGTACTTC. Its translation is CASSVAGRKNIQYF.